The entry below describes one TCR beta chain. Its antigen is currently unknown. One end of the junction varies from germline; a read error may be responsible. Looked up from germline, CDR1 is SEHNR and CDR2 is FQNEAQ (reference sequence). There are 16 residues in the CDR3. The data stem from a study of tumor-infiltrating lymphocytes in primary liver carcinoma. At the level of the study: Participating patients were men and women between 30 and 69 years old. Lesions, classed as T1-T3 N0M0, spanned 4.2 to 10 cm across.

Overall study results and limits: Roughly 7.5-25% of top clones, and no more, occurred in all five tumor regions. Blood fell significantly below tumors in its top-250-clone fraction (p = 0.039).

Bulk tissue was left unsorted, and RNA and DNA were co-extracted from about 19-30 mg of it. TCR beta cDNA came from around 500 ng total RNA, primed with a constant-region primer. Library construction for TCR beta comprised three nested multiplex PCR rounds performed with slightly modified ARM-PCR. TRBV1-TRBV30 forward primers and a C-beta reverse primer were used in the first two PCR rounds, which each ran for around 11 cycles. Via MiXCR, TCRdb re-called the multiplex PCR reads, giving one row per CDR3 protein. The repertoire has about 99,000 distinct CDR3 sequences, more than 60% of them found once; the top ten carry over 7.5%.

This sequence originates from a woman aged 55-69 years with primary liver carcinoma and hepatitis B virus infection. The rearrangement links TRBV7-9 to TRBJ1-4; D is unclear. What was sequenced was liver tumor tissue from sampling region 5. Subset here: tumor region T5, tumor centre. The CDR3 loop is CASILVGHATNEKLFF. CDR3 sequence (DNA): TGTGCCAGCATCTTAGTTGGGCATGCAACTAATGAAAAACTATTTTTT.